This TCR beta chain stems from a study of shared clonotypes between healthy human individuals. Concerning this clone: The antigen remains undetermined.

This CDR3 is 16 amino acids long. V shed 1 base, J shed 4 bases, and the junction held 9 bases outside the gene matches. The germline V gene has CDR1 SEHNR and CDR2 FQNEAQ (reference sequence). Profiling relied on immunoSEQ multiplex PCR, and the TCRdb table lists in-frame clones only, not all of them. Of about 2.4 million clones listed, about 92% were seen once; the top ten hold under 0.15%. Study findings and constraints: The four-donor shared clonotypes exceeded non-shared clonotypes in generation probability, with non-shared ones scoring lower. Collection of samples was limited to blood; tissue repertoires likely differ.

Sequenced input: naive CD4+ T cells sorted from blood. The subset denotes: CD45RA+ positively selected. This TCR was recovered from a man between 18 and 29 years old in good health. The chain joins TRBV7-9 to TRBJ2-5; 7 nucleotides line up with TRBD1. The CDR3 loop reads CASSLVTGFTGETQYF. CDR3 nucleotide sequence: TGTGCCAGCAGCTTAGTGACAGGGTTTACGGGAGAGACCCAGTACTTC.